This TCR beta chain was identified during a study of identical twins. TCRdb reprocessed the 5' RACE reads via MiXCR and lists one record per CDR3 protein. The sample has 1,800,000 or so distinct CDR3 sequences, 32% seen once. The CDR3 is 18 amino acids. With 0 bases clipped from V and 3 bases from J, the junction kept 11 bases outside the gene matches. CDR1 and CDR2 (germline): LGHNA, YNFKEQ. This clonotype came up a few times. Sequenced material: cord blood. This chain joins TRBV4-2 and TRBJ1-2, with TRBD1 matching over 9 bases. This receptor was identified in a newborn girl in good health. CDR3 sequence (DNA): TGTGCCAGCAGCCAAGAAACCCTTTGGACAGGGGACGACTATGGCTACACCTTC. Translation: CASSQETLWTGDDYGYTF.